The clone carrying this TCR beta chain appeared a single time. This record comes from a study of blood T cell repertoires in COVID-19. In the study's own analysis: Estimates of nucleated cell counts were drawn from the amplification of reference gene primers. TCRdb keeps only in-frame clones here, not all; method: immunoSEQ multiplex PCR. V and J calls and clone size follow that table, whereas D and trimming were derived from the DNA. Found here are over 75,000 clones, approximately 79% of them singletons; the top ten hold about 10%. The V and J ends lost 2 bases and 5 bases, in that order; junction bases with no gene match: 5. This CDR3 comprises 15 residues. Germline lookup yields CDR1 SGHRS and CDR2 YFSETQ.

The sequencing sample was made of peripheral blood. The chain carries TRBV5-1 and TRBJ2-1; 9 bases line up with TRBD2. The source is an older man with acute or convalescent COVID-19. CDR3 residues: CASSLAGGRDNEQFF. The CDR3 DNA reads as TGCGCCAGCAGCTTAGCGGGGGGCCGGGACAATGAGCAGTTCTTC. Together with reference TRBV5-1 and TRBJ2-1, the CDR3 gives the full variable domain: KAGVTQTPRYLIKTRGQQVTLSCSPISGHRSVSWYQQTPGQGLQFLFEYFSETQRNKGNFPGRFSGRQFSNSRSEMNVSTLELGDSALYLCASSLAGGRDNEQFFGPGTRLTVL.